The sequence of this TCR beta chain was determined in a study of vaccination effects on CD4 cells after COVID-19. Cells that had been cultured for approximately eleven days were the source of isolated CD4+ T cells. Two-dose vaccination with either BNT162b2 or mRNA-1273 was given to the participants. Vaccine recipients, nucleocapsid antibody negative, had no prior SARS-CoV-2 infection. Some clones are missing from TCRdb's copy, which holds only in-frame ones; the method was immunoSEQ multiplex PCR. The table records 65,000 to 90,000 clones, 73% of them present only once. For this clone: Its cognate antigen is unknown.

This CDR3 is 15 amino acids long. CDR1 SNHLY and CDR2 FYNNEI come from the germline V gene. Trimming took off 4 bases at V and 0 bases at J, with 10 bases between the two ends. The specimen comprised CD4+ T cells from PBMCs cultured without peptide, sampled after COVID-19 vaccination. The rearrangement links TRBV2 to TRBJ1-3; D unclear. The sequence came from a human donor who received a COVID-19 vaccine. The DNA for the CDR3 is TGTGCCAGCAGTGTCACCGGGTCCTCTGGAAACACCATATATTTT. It translates to CASSVTGSSGNTIYF. The full variable domain, its missing parts supplied by reference TRBV2 and TRBJ1-3, is EPEVTQTPSHQVTQMGQEVILRCVPISNHLYFYWYRQILGQKVEFLVSFYNNEISEKSEIFDDQFSVERPDGSNFTLKIRSTKLEDSAMYFCASSVTGSSGNTIYFGEGSWLTVV.